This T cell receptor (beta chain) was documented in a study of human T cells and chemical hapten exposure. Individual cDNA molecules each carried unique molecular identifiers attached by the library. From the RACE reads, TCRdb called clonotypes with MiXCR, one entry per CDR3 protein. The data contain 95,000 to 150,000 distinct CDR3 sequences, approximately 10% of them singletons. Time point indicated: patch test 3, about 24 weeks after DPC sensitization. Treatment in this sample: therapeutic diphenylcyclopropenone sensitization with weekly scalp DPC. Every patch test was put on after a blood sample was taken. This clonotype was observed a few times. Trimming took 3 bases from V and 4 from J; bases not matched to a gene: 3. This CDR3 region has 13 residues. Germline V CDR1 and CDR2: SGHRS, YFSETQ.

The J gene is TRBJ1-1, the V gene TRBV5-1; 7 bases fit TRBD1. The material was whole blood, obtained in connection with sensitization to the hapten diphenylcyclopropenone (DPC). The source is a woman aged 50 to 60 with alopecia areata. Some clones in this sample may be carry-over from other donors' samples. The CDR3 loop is CASSWEGATEAFF. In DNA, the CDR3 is TGCGCCAGCAGCTGGGAGGGGGCCACTGAAGCTTTCTTT.